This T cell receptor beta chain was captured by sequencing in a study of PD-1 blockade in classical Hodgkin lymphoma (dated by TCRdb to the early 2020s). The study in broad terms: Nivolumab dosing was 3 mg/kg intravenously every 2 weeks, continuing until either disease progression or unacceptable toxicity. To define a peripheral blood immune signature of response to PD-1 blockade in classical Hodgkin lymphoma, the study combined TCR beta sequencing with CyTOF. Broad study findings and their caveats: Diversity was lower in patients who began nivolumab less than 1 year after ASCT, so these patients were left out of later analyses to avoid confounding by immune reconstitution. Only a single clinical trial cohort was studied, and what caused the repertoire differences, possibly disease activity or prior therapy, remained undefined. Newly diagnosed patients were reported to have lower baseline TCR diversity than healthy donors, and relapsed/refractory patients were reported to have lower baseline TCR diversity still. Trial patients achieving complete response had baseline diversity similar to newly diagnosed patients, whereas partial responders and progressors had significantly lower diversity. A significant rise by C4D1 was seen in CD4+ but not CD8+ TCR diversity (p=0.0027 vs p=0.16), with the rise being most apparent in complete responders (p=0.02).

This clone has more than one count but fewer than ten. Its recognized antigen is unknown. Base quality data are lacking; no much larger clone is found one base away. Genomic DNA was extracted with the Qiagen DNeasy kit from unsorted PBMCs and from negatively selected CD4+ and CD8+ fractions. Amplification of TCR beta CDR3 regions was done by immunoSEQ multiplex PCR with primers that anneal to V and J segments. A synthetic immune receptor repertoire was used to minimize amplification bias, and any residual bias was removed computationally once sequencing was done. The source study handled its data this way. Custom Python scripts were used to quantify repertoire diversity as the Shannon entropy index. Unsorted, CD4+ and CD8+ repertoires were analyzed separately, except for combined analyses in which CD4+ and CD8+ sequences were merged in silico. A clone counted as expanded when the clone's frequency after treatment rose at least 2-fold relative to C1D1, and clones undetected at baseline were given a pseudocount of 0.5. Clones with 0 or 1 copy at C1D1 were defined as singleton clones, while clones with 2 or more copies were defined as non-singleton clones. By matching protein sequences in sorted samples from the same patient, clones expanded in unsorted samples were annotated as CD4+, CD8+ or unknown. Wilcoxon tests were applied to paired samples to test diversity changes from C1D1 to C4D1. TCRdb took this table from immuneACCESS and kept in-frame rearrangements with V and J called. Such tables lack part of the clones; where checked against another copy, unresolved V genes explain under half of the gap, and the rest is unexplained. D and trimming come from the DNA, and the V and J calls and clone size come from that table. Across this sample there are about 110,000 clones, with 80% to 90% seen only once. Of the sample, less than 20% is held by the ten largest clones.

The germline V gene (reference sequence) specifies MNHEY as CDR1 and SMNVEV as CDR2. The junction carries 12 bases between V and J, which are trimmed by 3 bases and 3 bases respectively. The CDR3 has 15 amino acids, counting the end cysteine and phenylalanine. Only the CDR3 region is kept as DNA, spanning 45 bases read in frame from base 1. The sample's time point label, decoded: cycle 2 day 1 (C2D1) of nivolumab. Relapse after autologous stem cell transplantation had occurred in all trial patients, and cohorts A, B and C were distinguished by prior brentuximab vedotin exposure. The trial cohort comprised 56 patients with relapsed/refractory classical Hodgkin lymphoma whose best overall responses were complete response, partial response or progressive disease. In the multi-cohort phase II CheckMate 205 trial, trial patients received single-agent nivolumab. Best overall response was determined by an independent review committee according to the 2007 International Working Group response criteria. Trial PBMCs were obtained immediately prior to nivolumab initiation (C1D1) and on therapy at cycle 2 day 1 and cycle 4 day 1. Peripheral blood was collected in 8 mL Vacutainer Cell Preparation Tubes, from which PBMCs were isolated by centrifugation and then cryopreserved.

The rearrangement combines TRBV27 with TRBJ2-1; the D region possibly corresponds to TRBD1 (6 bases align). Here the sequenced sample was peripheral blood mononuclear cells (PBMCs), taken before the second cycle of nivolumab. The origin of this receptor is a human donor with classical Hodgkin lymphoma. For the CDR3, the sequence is CASSFRGGNYNEQFF. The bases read TGTGCCAGCAGTTTCAGGGGCGGAAACTACAATGAGCAGTTCTTC.